This T cell receptor beta chain was sequenced during a study of identical twins. Findings of the study overall: Within cord blood, abundant beta clonotypes carried fewer insertions, but memory repertoires showed no such trend.

This clonotype was seen ten or more times. As yet, its antigen is unknown. The CDR3 spans 13 residues. The V and J ends lost 3 bases and 3 bases, in that order; junction bases with no gene match: 3. The germline V gene has CDR1 SGHRS and CDR2 YFSETQ. TCRdb fed the 5' RACE reads into MiXCR, producing one record per CDR3 protein. The sample shows under 350,000 distinct CDR3 sequences, around 9.7% of them seen only once. These records were also assigned to another study, of yellow fever vaccine responses in identical twins.

The clonotype originates from a woman between 18 and 29 years old in good health. J is TRBJ2-7 and V is TRBV5-1; 7 bases are a match to TRBD1. The sequenced sample consisted of CD8+ T cells sorted from blood. The CDR3 sequence is CASSWAGGYEQYF. As DNA, the CDR3 is TGCGCCAGCAGCTGGGCAGGGGGCTACGAGCAGTACTTC.